Included here is one T cell receptor (beta chain) sequence, with context. Its antigen is currently unknown. Per sample, extraction of total RNA gave at least 5.5 micrograms in every case. These data are taken from a study of blood T cells in healthy people across ages. General observations from the study: When one million T cells were used, diversity estimates were thought to be underestimates.

Alongside a J-beta primer mix, a sample-barcoded 5' primer served in a second PCR lasting 7 to 11 cycles. Each cDNA was tagged by a template-switch adaptor containing 12 random nucleotides. A single record per CDR3 protein comes from TCRdb applying MiXCR to the 5' RACE reads. The sample holds roughly 570,000 distinct CDR3 sequences, 25% to 30% seen once. The sequenced sample consisted of blood. This receptor was obtained from a woman between 65 and 79 years old in good health.

CDR3 sequence: CASSFGGGGQGNTGELFF. The DNA of the CDR3 is TGCGCCAGCAGCTTTGGCGGGGGCGGACAGGGTAACACCGGGGAGCTGTTTTTT. The chain combines TRBV5-1 with TRBJ2-2, with a tentative D call TRBD1 (8 bases). V was cut by 2 bases and J by 2 bases, with 19 bases left in between. Looked up from germline, CDR1 is SGHRS and CDR2 is YFSETQ. The CDR3 has 18 residues.